What follows is one TCR beta chain and its context. Antigen unknown. CDR1 is SEHNR and CDR2 is FQNEAQ in the germline V gene (reference sequence). V gave up 1 base and J gave up 4 bases, with 13 bases separating them. This CDR3 has 16 amino acids. The data were obtained in a study of T cell clonotyping in hematopoietic cell transplantation. Study-wide points: Cells were unsorted, so CD4 and CD8 contributions were not separated. Few recipient clonotypes overlapped donors; over 97% were de novo at given depth.

Assay used: immunoSEQ multiplex PCR; TCRdb lists only in-frame clones, some missing. The data show fewer than 25,000 clones, more than 60% seen once. This clonotype was obtained from a man in his sixties in good health. Some clones in this sample may be carry-over from other donors' samples. The material sequenced was peripheral blood mononuclear cells. J is TRBJ1-4 and V is TRBV7-9; D ambiguous. The DNA of the CDR3 is TGTGCCAGCAGCTTAGGAACTGGGCAGCTTAATGAAAAACTGTTTTTT. Residues: CASSLGTGQLNEKLFF.